This T cell receptor (beta chain) was recovered during a study of shared clonotypes between healthy human individuals. Across the study: Each donor had three CD4 naive, three CD4 memory, two CD8 naive and one CD8 memory plate.

Study-level points and caveats: Tissue TCR repertoires likely differ from these blood-only repertoires. For sorted subsets, rarefaction showed incomplete sequencing despite large depth.

A word on this clone: The antigen is unknown.

It was 150 to 250 ng DNA, around 33,000 T cell genomes, that sorted-subset replicate PCRs used. Sequenced by immunoSEQ multiplex PCR; TCRdb stores in-frame clones only, minus some. The sample consists of 2 million to 2.5 million clones, approximately 94% of them appearing once. The specimen sequenced was naive CD4+ T cells sorted from blood. Subset denoted: CD45RA+ positively selected. The origin of this receptor is a man between 18 and 29 years old in good health.

CDR3 loop: CASSFVGSNTEAFF. CDR3 DNA: TGTGCCAGCAGCTTTGTTGGCAGTAACACTGAAGCTTTCTTT. The V and J genes are TRBV7-2 and TRBJ1-1, with no clear D. V lost 3 bases and J lost 2, with 10 bases in between. CDR1 and CDR2 from the germline V gene are SGHTA and FQGNSA. There are 14 residues in the CDR3.